A selection of T cell receptor beta chains follows, all from one sample in a study of blood T cells in healthy people across ages. TCRdb passed the 5' RACE reads through MiXCR, listing each CDR3 protein once. Among some 640,000 distinct CDR3 sequences listed, 25% to 30% were seen once. The sequencing input was blood. The receptors derive from a woman older than 75 in good health. Both conserved end residues are trimmed from each CDR3.

TRBJ2-1 TRBV7-9 ASSLAGRAANNEQF
TRBJ1-2 TRBV7-2 ASSLEEAGYYGYT
TRBJ2-7 TRBV29-1 SVRGRGTYEQY
TRBJ1-1 TRBV20-1 SARESGNTEAF
TRBJ2-4 TRBV14 ASSQDLRTSGALVAKNIQY
TRBJ1-5 TRBV11-2 ASSLDGTDQPQH
TRBJ2-3 TRBV7-9 ASSIPRERNTDTQY
TRBJ2-2 TRBV20-1 SARTDTGELF
TRBJ1-4 TRBV5-1 ASSLNLKNLF
TRBJ2-7 TRBV30 AWSGDRDYEQY
TRBJ1-1 TRBV7-2 ASSLAQSARSEAF
TRBJ2-5 TRBV28 ASSSWGGENQETQY
TRBJ2-7 TRBV6-2/TRBV6-3 AIATVFLEQY
TRBJ2-3 TRBV4-2 ASSQVGSRGTQY
TRBJ2-5 TRBV5-1 ASSLEGTLKRTQY
TRBJ2-2 TRBV6-5 ASSSGDREAGELF
TRBJ1-5 TRBV6-2/TRBV6-3 ASKGQINQPQH
TRBJ1-5 TRBV7-9 ASSPPGSNSNQPQH
TRBJ2-7 TRBV29-1 SVGRASYEQY
TRBJ1-5 TRBV5-6 ASSSGRGNTYQPQH
TRBJ2-4 TRBV6-1 ASSEGGSGGPPIAKNIQY
TRBJ2-3 TRBV20-1 SAPRREESTDTQY
- TRBV30 AWSSGGTYNEQY
TRBJ2-2 TRBV5-4 ASSLGLDPSGDIGELF
TRBJ1-2 TRBV19 ATKDRANYGYT
TRBJ2-3 TRBV10-3 AISEDRGTDTQY
TRBJ2-2 TRBV7-2 ASSPQRGGRTGELF
TRBJ2-1 TRBV7-3 ASSVRGGTGPHKGQF
TRBJ1-6 TRBV6-5 ASSYSRSSYNSPLH
TRBJ1-4 TRBV20-1 SARVAGWAEKRF
TRBJ1-5 TRBV20-1 SAGVSNQPQH